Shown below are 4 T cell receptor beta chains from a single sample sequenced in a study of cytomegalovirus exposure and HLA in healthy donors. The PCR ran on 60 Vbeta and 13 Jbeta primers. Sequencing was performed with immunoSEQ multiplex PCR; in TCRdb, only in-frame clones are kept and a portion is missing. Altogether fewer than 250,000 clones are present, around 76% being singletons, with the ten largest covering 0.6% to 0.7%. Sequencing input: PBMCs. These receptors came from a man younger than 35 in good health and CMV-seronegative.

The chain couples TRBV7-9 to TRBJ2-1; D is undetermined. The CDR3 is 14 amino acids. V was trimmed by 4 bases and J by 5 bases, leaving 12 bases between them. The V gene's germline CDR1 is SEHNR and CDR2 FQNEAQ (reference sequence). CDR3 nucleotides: TGTGCCAGCAGCTCCGCCTCACAGCACAATGAGCAGTTCTTC. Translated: CASSSASQHNEQFF. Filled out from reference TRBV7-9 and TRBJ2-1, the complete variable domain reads DTGVSQNPRHKITKRGQNVTFRCDPISEHNRLYWYRQTLGQGPEFLTYFQNEAQLEKSRLLSDRFSAERPKGSFSTLEIQRTEQGDSAMYLCASSSASQHNEQFFGPGTRLTVL.

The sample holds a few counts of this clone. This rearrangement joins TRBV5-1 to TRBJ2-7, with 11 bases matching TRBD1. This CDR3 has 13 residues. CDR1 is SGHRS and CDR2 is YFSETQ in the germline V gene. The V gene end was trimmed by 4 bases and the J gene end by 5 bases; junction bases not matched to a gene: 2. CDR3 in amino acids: CASSKDRGHEQYF. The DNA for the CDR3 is TGCGCCAGCAGCAAGGACAGGGGGCACGAGCAGTACTTC.

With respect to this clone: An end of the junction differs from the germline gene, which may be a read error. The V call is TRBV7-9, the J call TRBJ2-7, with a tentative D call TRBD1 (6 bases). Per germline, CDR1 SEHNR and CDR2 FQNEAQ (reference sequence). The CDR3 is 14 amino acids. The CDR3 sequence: CSSSTGLGDTEQYF. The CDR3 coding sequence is TGTTCCAGCAGCACTGGGCTGGGGGACACCGAGCAGTACTTC.

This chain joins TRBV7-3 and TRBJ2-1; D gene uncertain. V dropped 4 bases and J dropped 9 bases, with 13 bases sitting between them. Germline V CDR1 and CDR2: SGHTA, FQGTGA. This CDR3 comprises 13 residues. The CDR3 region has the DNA TGTGCCAGCAGCTCCACTGCTAGTTCTGAGCAGTTCTTC. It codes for CASSSTASSEQFF.